This T cell receptor (beta chain) came from a study of T cell repertoires in cytomegalovirus infection (dated by TCRdb to about 2019). For the study in its entirety: Donor HLA type was relevant to the analysis, because carriage of CMV infection together with the matching HLA type was indicated by public TCR beta signatures. Broader findings and caveats from the paper: The ex vivo response was dominated by HLA-C-restricted CMV-specific TCR beta clonotypes, and the single most frequent clonotype in two of eight donors was supplied by these HLA-C-restricted clonotypes. In both this cohort and an independent cohort of some 350 donors, the cumulative frequency of public TCR beta family members distinguished carriers of CMV infection plus the relevant HLA type.

At least ten counts were recorded for this clonotype. Its specific antigen is unknown. Within one base of it there is no much larger clone, and no base qualities were kept. Sequenced on an Illumina HiSeq 1500. TCRdb reworked the public reads: Q25 trimming with fastp, MiXCR clone assembly, productive beta chains retained. Every distinct CDR3 protein forms one entry, paired with its most common genes and DNA. The table for this sample lists around 530,000 distinct CDR3 sequences; 26% of them were counted only once. About 13% of the sample lies in the top ten. Counted from cysteine to valine, this CDR3 has 17 amino acids. CDR3 DNA is the only sequence kept; it has 51 bases, read in frame from the first base. The germline V gene encodes CDR1 SGHTA and CDR2 FQGNSA. V has 4 bases trimmed and J has 0 bases trimmed; junction bases matching no gene number 12.

This TCR derives from a human donor in good health (CMV status not recorded). Some clones in this sample may be carry-over from other donors' samples. This sequence uses TRBV7-2 and TRBJ2-7; 7 nucleotides in the junction match TRBD2. The sequenced sample was PBMCs. In nucleotide form, the sequence is TGTGCCAGCAGCTCCCGCCGGGGCGGGGGAAGCTCCTACGAGCAGTACGTC. This sequence encodes CASSSRRGGGSSYEQYV.